This paragraph covers one T cell receptor (beta chain) sequence. Antigen unknown. The sample belongs to a study of cytomegalovirus exposure and HLA in healthy donors. Study as a whole: The 90 to 150 validation repertoires were produced on the same platform as the 500 to 800 repertoires of the first cohort. This was reported in a later analysis.

Measured with immunoSEQ multiplex PCR; TCRdb has only the in-frame clones, and not every one. The sample lists tens of thousands of clones, 90% to 95% occurring once. Regarding the study as a whole: Clusters of TCRs from the first cohort tended to co-occur in the 120 or so validation repertoires (as a later analysis found). As confirmed in vitro, three CMV-associated chains were specific for CMV antigens. The study put 150 to 200 TCR beta chains on its list as cytomegalovirus-associated.

This receptor was obtained from a woman under 30 in good health and CMV-seronegative. What was sequenced was PBMCs.

DNA for the CDR3: TGTGCCAGCAGTTACCGTGGGGCGGGATCAACCTACGAGCAGTACTTC. It translates to CASSYRGAGSTYEQYF. The V gene is TRBV28, the J gene TRBJ2-7; possibly TRBD2 for D (6 bases). With 4 bases removed from V and 2 bases from J, the gap between germline ends came to 18 bases. The germline V gene encodes CDR1 MDHEN and CDR2 SYDVKM. This CDR3 comprises 16 residues.